The 23 T cell receptor beta chains presented below share a single source sample, sequenced in a study of chronic HIV infection and antiretroviral therapy (dated by TCRdb to the mid-2010s). Preparation of the library involved 5' RACE. These reads were obtained on an Illumina MiSeq. The raw public data were reprocessed by TCRdb itself: fastp quality trimming at Q25, MiXCR clonotype calling, in-frame beta chains only. Each CDR3 protein gets just one entry, which takes the most common genes and DNA from the rows behind it. The sample records tens of thousands of distinct CDR3 sequences, around 8.7% of which are singletons. The ten largest make up 2.9% of the sample. The source material was peripheral blood. These TCRs come from an adult who had HIV and had not received antiretroviral therapy, or was an uninfected healthy control (not recorded which).

This clonotype occurred many times. The chain couples TRBV6-4 to TRBJ1-2; weak D call: TRBD1 (6 bases). Germline V gene sequence: CDR1 MRHNA, CDR2 SNTAGT. The V end lost 2 bases, the J end lost 4 bases, and 14 bases lay between the germline ends. This CDR3 is 15 amino acids long. The CDR3 nucleotides are TGTGCCAGCAGTGACCCGACGACAGGCATCTATGGCTACACCTTC. Its protein is CASSDPTTGIYGYTF.

Regarding this clonotype: Possible read error: a much larger clone is one base away. The V gene is TRBV2, the J gene TRBJ2-3; no firm D call. The CDR3 has 13 amino acids. CDR1 and CDR2 (germline): SNHLY, FYNNEI. The CDR3 DNA is TGTGCCAGCAGTGAAGCTACTGGGGATACGCGGTATTTT. This sequence encodes CASSEATGDTRYF.

The J gene is TRBJ1-2, the V gene TRBV28; D uncertain. The ends were cut back, 5 bases at V and 4 bases at J, with 5 bases in the middle. The CDR3 has 11 residues. Looked up from germline, CDR1 is MDHEN and CDR2 is SYDVKM. The CDR3 bases are TGTGCCAGCAGTGTAGCCTATGGCTACACCTTC. This gives the protein CASSVAYGYTF.

This clonotype came up many times. V and J are TRBV29-1 and TRBJ2-5; D remains ambiguous. This CDR3 contains 13 residues. V lost 4 bases and J 3 bases, leaving 12 bases between the germline ends. Per germline, CDR1 SQVTM and CDR2 ANQGSEA. The CDR3 sequence is CSVVIPGEETQYF. DNA for the CDR3: TGCAGCGTTGTAATCCCAGGCGAAGAGACCCAGTACTTC.

The sample holds many counts of this clonotype. This sequence joins TRBV5-1 and TRBJ2-1; 8 positions agree with TRBD2. V trimming: 3 bases; J trimming: 9 bases; junction bases outside the gene matches: 8. Germline CDR1 SGHRS, CDR2 YFSETQ. This CDR3 has 14 residues. This chain's CDR3 is CASSSLTGRAEQFF. The CDR3 nucleotides are TGCGCCAGCAGCTCCCTGACCGGGAGGGCTGAGCAGTTCTTC.

V usage is TRBV29-1 and J usage is TRBJ2-1; a possible D gene is TRBD2 (5 bases). The CDR3 totals 14 residues. V was shortened by 3 bases and J by 4 bases, with 13 bases between the two germline ends. Per germline, CDR1 SQVTM and CDR2 ANQGSEA. The CDR3 spells CSVDTRRGYNEQFF. CDR3 nucleotides: TGCAGCGTTGACACCCGGAGAGGGTACAATGAGCAGTTCTTC.

The gene calls are TRBV6-2 or TRBV6-3 and TRBJ1-1; tentatively, D is TRBD1 (6 bases). This CDR3 region has 14 residues. V was shortened by 4 bases and J by 6 bases, with 15 bases between the two germline ends. Germline V lookup: CDR1 MNHEY, CDR2 SVGEGT. The CDR3 protein is CASSSLWDNPEAFF. CDR3 DNA: TGTGCCAGCAGTTCTCTTTGGGACAACCCTGAAGCTTTCTTT.

This clonotype was seen repeatedly, ten times or more. The gene calls are TRBV29-1 and TRBJ2-1, with no clear D. The CDR3 loop spans 14 amino acids. V lost 6 bases to trimming and J lost 8 bases, with 20 bases between them. The V gene's germline CDR1 is SQVTM and CDR2 ANQGSEA. This CDR3 reads CSVMGERPGDEQFF. CDR3 bases: TGCAGCGTCATGGGCGAGAGGCCTGGGGATGAGCAGTTCTTC.

This clonotype was seen ten or more times. The chain recombines TRBV12-3 or TRBV12-4 with TRBJ2-3; 8 bases agree with TRBD2. V shed 7 bases and J 2 bases; nucleotides not matched to a gene: 8. CDR3 length equals 15 residues. The CDR3, as DNA: TGTGCCAGCACCCCGTTAGCGGGGTCCACAGATACGCAGTATTTT. Protein product: CASTPLAGSTDTQYF.

There are a few counts of this clonotype. This chain joins TRBV12-3 or TRBV12-4 and TRBJ1-3; no clear D. Trimming stripped 2 bases from V and 4 bases from J, with 9 bases between. The CDR3 is made up of 14 amino acids. Here the CDR3 reads CASSLTTVGNTIYF. The CDR3 coding sequence is TGTGCCAGCAGTTTAACCACTGTGGGAAACACCATATATTTT.

This clonotype is labeled as medium-sized. The V call is TRBV25-1, the J call TRBJ2-7; 10 bases line up with TRBD2. Germline lookup yields CDR1 MGHDK and CDR2 SYGVNS. V trimming: 3 bases; J trimming: 2 bases; junction bases outside the gene matches: 4. The CDR3 contains 15 residues. The CDR3 DNA sequence: TGTGCCAGCAGTGACGGGACTAGCGACACCTACGAGCAGTACTTC. The encoded protein is CASSDGTSDTYEQYF.

The chain couples TRBV29-1 to TRBJ1-2; D gene ambiguous. The CDR3 loop spans 13 amino acids. The germline V and J ends were trimmed by 4 bases and 5 bases, with 14 bases remaining between them. Germline CDR1 reads SQVTM; CDR2 reads ANQGSEA. The DNA for the CDR3 is TGCAGCGTTGTAAGGTCAGGCCTTTATGGCTACACCTTC. This sequence encodes CSVVRSGLYGYTF.

The CDR3 spells CASSQGWGRAADTQYF. CDR3 in DNA: TGTGCCAGCAGCCAAGGATGGGGGAGGGCGGCAGATACGCAGTATTTT. This chain joins TRBV3-1 and TRBJ2-3, with 7 nucleotides matching TRBD2. Germline lookup yields CDR1 LGHDT and CDR2 YNNKEL (reference sequence). The V gene end was trimmed by 1 base and the J gene end by 4 bases; junction bases not matched to a gene: 8. The CDR3 is made up of 16 amino acids.

This clonotype has a count of ten or more. CDR3 loop: CATCLAGFFYNEQFF. The CDR3 nucleotides read TGTGCGACGTGCCTAGCGGGATTTTTCTACAATGAGCAGTTCTTC. The genes are TRBV28 and TRBJ2-1; 9 nucleotides agree with TRBD2. Germline values: CDR1 MDHEN, CDR2 SYDVKM. The CDR3 loop spans 15 amino acids.

This clonotype was picked up many times. The rearrangement uses TRBV20-1 and TRBJ1-1; possibly TRBD1 for D (6 bases). The CDR3 loop spans 13 amino acids. The germline V gene encodes CDR1 DFQATT and CDR2 SNEGSKA (reference sequence). Trimming removed 4 bases from V and 1 base from J, with 10 bases in between. CDR3 DNA: TGCAGTGCTACGGGACACACGAACACTGAAGCTTTCTTT. Protein sequence: CSATGHTNTEAFF.

This clonotype was counted ten times or more. The chain uses TRBV7-2 and TRBJ1-1; D remains ambiguous. Germline lookup yields CDR1 SGHTA and CDR2 FQGNSA. Trimming left V 5 bases short and J 1 base short, with 5 bases between. This CDR3 has 12 residues. The CDR3 DNA reads as TGTGCCAGCAGCACACAGAACACTGAAGCTTTCTTT. Its translation: CASSTQNTEAFF.

This clonotype was counted many times. The rearrangement links TRBV5-1 to TRBJ1-1; TRBD1 agrees at 7 bases. The germline V gene has CDR1 SGHRS and CDR2 YFSETQ. The J segment lost 0 bases and the V segment lost 4 bases, leaving 9 bases of the junction unmatched. This CDR3 region has 16 residues. CDR3 region: CASSPRWDSMNTEAFF. DNA for the CDR3: TGCGCCAGCAGCCCACGATGGGACAGCATGAACACTGAAGCTTTCTTT. The whole variable domain, remainder taken from reference TRBV5-1 and TRBJ1-1, is KAGVTQTPRYLIKTRGQQVTLSCSPISGHRSVSWYQQTPGQGLQFLFEYFSETQRNKGNFPGRFSGRQFSNSRSEMNVSTLELGDSALYLCASSPRWDSMNTEAFFGQGTRLTVV.

With respect to this clonotype: A read error may explain this, as a much larger clone is one base away. The chain recombines TRBV2 with TRBJ1-1, with TRBD1 identical over 7 bases. Unmatched junction bases numbered 7, after V lost 11 bases and J lost 1 base. CDR1 is SNHLY, CDR2 FYNNEI, per germline. The CDR3 spans 13 residues. The CDR3 bases are TGTGCCGATTGGGACAGACAGAACACTGAAGCTTTCTTT. Amino acid sequence: CADWDRQNTEAFF.

This clonotype appeared many times. This sequence joins TRBV28 and TRBJ2-3, with D unclear. CDR3 length equals 15 residues. Germline V gene lookup returns CDR1 MDHEN and CDR2 SYDVKM. Trimming took off 6 bases at V and 0 bases at J, with 13 bases between the two ends. CDR3: CASSDWADSTDTQYF. The CDR3 bases are TGTGCCAGCAGCGATTGGGCCGATAGCACAGATACGCAGTATTTT. Variable domain in full (rest from reference TRBV28 and TRBJ2-3): DVKVTQSSRYLVKRTGEKVFLECVQDMDHENMFWYRQDPGLGLRLIYFSYDVKMKEKGDIPEGYSVSREKKERFSLILESASTNQTSMYLCASSDWADSTDTQYFGPGTRLTVL.

Many counts were recorded for this clonotype. The chain combines TRBV20-1 with TRBJ2-2; 9 bases line up with TRBD2. The J segment lost 1 base and the V segment lost 0 bases, leaving 0 bases of the junction unmatched. This CDR3 has 15 amino acids. CDR1 DFQATT and CDR2 SNEGSKA come from the germline V gene (reference sequence). The CDR3 loop is CSARELAGNTGELFF. CDR3 DNA sequence: TGCAGTGCTAGAGAACTAGCGGGGAACACCGGGGAGCTGTTTTTT.

This clonotype was found a few times. The V and J genes are TRBV7-2 and TRBJ2-7; the D call may be TRBD1 or TRBD2 (5 bases each). This CDR3 is built from 14 residues. The V end was cut by 7 bases, the J end by 6 bases, with 19 bases between. The germline gives CDR1 SGHTA, CDR2 FQGNSA. The CDR3 reads CASTPTGPSLEQYF. DNA for the CDR3: TGTGCCAGCACCCCTACGGGACCCTCCCTCGAGCAGTACTTC.

There are a few counts of this clonotype. The V gene is TRBV20-1, the J gene TRBJ2-3; 7 bases map to TRBD2. V gave up 0 bases and J gave up 0 bases; unmatched junction bases: 9. The V gene's germline CDR1 is DFQATT and CDR2 SNEGSKA (reference sequence). The CDR3 is made up of 17 amino acids. CDR3 DNA: TGCAGTGCTAGAGATGCCCAGCGGGGTACTAGCACAGATACGCAGTATTTT. Amino acid sequence: CSARDAQRGTSTDTQYF.

This chain joins TRBV4-2 and TRBJ2-1; TRBD1 might be the D (5 bases). Trimming stripped 0 bases from V and 8 bases from J, with 17 bases between. The CDR3 is 16 residues long. Germline V gene lookup returns CDR1 LGHNA and CDR2 YNFKEQ. Here the CDR3 DNA reads TGTGCCAGCAGCCAAGAAAGCCTTGGAGCAGGGTATGAGCAGTTCTTC. Protein sequence: CASSQESLGAGYEQFF.